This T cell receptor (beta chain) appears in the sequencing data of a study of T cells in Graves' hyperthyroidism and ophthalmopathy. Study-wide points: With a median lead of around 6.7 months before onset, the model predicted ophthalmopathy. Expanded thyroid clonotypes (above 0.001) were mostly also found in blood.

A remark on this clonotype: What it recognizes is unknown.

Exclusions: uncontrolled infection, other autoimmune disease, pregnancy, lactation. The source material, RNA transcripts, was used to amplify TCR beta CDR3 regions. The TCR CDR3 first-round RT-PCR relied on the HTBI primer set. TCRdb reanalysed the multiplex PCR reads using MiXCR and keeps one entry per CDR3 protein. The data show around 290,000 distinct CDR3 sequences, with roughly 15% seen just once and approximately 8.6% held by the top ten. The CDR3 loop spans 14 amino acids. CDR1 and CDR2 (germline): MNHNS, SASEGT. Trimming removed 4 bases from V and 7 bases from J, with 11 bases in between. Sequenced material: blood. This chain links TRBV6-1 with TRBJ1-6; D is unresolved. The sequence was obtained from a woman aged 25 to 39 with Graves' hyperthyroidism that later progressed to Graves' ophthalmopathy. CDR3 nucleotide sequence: TGTGCCAGCAGTGCCTGGTTGGGGAATTCACCCCTCCACTTT. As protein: CASSAWLGNSPLHF.